This entry concerns a single T cell receptor (beta chain). This entry is derived from a study of T cell changes during pregnancy in multiple sclerosis. Clones were read by immunoSEQ multiplex PCR, and TCRdb kept only the in-frame ones, dropping some. In the table there are about 46,000 clones, about 93% of which are singletons. CDR3 length equals 17 residues. Trimming left V 1 base short and J 3 bases short, with 15 bases between. The germline gives CDR1 SSHAT, CDR2 FNYEAQ (reference sequence). The sample consisted of CD8+ T cells from peripheral blood mononuclear cells, taken after pregnancy. The rearrangement uses TRBV7-7 and TRBJ2-2; tentatively, D is TRBD2 (7 bases). This TCR was sampled from a female donor with multiple sclerosis, enrolled in a pregnancy study. CDR3 in DNA: TGTGCCAGCAGCTTAGGCGAATGGGGGGGCGACACCGGGGAGCTGTTTTTT. This translates into CASSLGEWGGDTGELFF.